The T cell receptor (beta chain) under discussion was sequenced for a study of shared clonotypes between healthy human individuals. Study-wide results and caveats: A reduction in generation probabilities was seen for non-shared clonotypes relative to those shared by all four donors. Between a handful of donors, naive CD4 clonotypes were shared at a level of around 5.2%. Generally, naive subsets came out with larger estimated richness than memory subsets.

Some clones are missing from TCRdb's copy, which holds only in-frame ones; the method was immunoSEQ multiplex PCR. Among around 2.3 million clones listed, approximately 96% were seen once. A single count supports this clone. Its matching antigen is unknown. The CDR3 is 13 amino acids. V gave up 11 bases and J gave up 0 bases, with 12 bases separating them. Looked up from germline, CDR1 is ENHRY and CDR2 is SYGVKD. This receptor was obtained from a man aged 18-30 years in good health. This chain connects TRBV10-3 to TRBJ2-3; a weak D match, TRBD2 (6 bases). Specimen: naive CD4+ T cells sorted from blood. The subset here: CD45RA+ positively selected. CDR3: CAAGGGSTDTQYF. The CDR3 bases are TGTGCCGCCGGGGGTGGAAGCACAGATACGCAGTATTTT.